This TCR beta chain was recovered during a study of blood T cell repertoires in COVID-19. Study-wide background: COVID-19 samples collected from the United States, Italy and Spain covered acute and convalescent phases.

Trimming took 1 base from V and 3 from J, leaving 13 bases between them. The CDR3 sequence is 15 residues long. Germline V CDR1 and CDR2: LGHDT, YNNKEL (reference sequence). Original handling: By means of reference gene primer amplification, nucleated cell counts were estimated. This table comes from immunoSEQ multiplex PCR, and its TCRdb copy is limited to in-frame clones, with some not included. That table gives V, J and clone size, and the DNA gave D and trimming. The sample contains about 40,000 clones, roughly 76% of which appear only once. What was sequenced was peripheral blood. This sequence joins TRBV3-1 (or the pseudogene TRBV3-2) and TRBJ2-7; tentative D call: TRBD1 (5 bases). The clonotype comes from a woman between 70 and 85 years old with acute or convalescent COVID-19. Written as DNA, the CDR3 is TGTGCCAGCAGCCAAGGGTCAGGGCCGATCTACGAGCAGTACTTC. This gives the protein CASSQGSGPIYEQYF.